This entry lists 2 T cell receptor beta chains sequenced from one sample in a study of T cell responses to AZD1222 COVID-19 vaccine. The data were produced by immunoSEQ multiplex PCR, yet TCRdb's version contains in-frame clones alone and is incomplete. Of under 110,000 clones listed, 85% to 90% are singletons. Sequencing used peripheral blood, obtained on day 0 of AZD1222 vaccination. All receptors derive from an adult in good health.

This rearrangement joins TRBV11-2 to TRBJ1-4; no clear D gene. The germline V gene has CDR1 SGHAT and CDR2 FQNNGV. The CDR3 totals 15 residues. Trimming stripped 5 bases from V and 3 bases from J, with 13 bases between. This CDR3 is CASSRSEQPNEKLFF. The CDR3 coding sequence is TGTGCCAGCAGCCGGTCGGAGCAGCCTAATGAAAAACTGTTTTTT. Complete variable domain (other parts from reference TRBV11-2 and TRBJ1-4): EAGVAQSPRYKIIEKRQSVAFWCNPISGHATLYWYQQILGQGPKLLIQFQNNGVVDDSQLPKDRFSAERLKGVDSTLKIQPAKLEDSAVYLCASSRSEQPNEKLFFGSGTQLSVL.

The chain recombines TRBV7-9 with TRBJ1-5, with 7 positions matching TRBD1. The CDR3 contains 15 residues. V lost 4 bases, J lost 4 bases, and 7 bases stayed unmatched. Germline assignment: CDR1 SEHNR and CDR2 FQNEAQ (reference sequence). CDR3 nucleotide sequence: TGTGCCAGCAGCTCTAGGGGGCGAGGAAATCAGCCCCAGCATTTT. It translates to CASSSRGRGNQPQHF.